This TCR beta chain stems from a study of T cell responses to AZD1222 COVID-19 vaccine (dated by TCRdb to the early 2020s). Background on the whole study: A total of approximately 250 trial participants underwent TCR sequencing, of whom 200 to 220 had received two doses of AZD1222 and around 26 had received two doses of the MenACWY control vaccine. Trial participants were enrolled by age into 18-55, 56-69 and 70-plus year subgroups, with around 140, 26 and 57 TCR-sequenced participants respectively. On the study overall, not on this receptor specifically: Vaccine-associated CD4 TCRs spanned the whole spike protein, with dominant responses in regions 160-218 and 743-854. Conclusions about previously exposed vaccinees are limited, since just 6 or 7 AZD1222 recipients were seropositive for SARS-CoV-2 at baseline. Reportedly, almost half of the unique spike-specific TCRs recognized epitopes lying outside the regions that are mutated in the B.1.351 and B.1.1.7 variants. In the small 56-69-year group, the increase in depth fell short of significance, most likely because of low power. After two AZD1222 doses, both the breadth and the depth of spike-specific TCRs were significantly higher than at day 0 and than in MenACWY recipients. No day 14 peak-response samples were available, so repertoires were characterized only after the peak T cell response. Participants were mostly white British, with more females than males. The authors suggested clonal diversity may have been underestimated.

The CDR3 regions of human TCRbeta chains were analyzed by immunosequencing. Regarding the original processing steps: Repertoire TCRs were matched against a reference library of SARS-CoV-2-specific TCRs generated with the MIRA antigen-specificity platform. Breadth meant the fraction of unique TCRs that were SARS-CoV-2-associated, whereas depth meant the fraction of total T cells that were SARS-CoV-2-associated. Using the MIRA data, every spike-specific TCR was mapped to the spike region that the TCR reacted to and assigned to either a CD4 or a CD8 class. Log10-transformed breadth and depth values were compared by one-way ANOVA with Sidak's multiple comparisons tests. The immuneACCESS repertoire file appears here via TCRdb, limited to in-frame rearrangements. These files lack a portion of the clones; in checked studies, under half of the deficit traces to unresolved V genes, and the cause of the others is not known. D and trimming come from the DNA, and the V and J calls and clone size come from that table. The sample table records around 140,000 clones. Together, the top ten hold about 2.2% of the sample.

This specimen's time point label, per the study, means: baseline before first vaccination. The vaccinee samples were drawn from two UK trials, COV001 and COV002, one of which was a single-blind randomized controlled phase 2/3 trial testing AZD1222 (ChAdOx1 nCoV-19) in healthy adults. For TCRbeta chain sequencing, PBMC samples from trial participants were taken at day 0 and at day 28 after the second dose. Concerning this clone itself: What antigen it recognizes has not been identified.

The germline V gene (reference sequence) sets CDR1 to LNHDA and CDR2 to SQIVND. The junction shows trimming of 10 bases on V and 5 bases on J, and the gene matches do not reach 9 bases of it. The CDR3 spans 13 residues, from the cysteine through the phenylalanine. The entry retains the CDR3 DNA only, 39 bases that are in frame from base 1. The rearrangement joined TRBV19 to TRBJ2-7, with 9 bases matching TRBD2. Source material: peripheral blood. This TCR was recovered from an adult in good health. The CDR3 reads CATNAGGPHEQYF. The DNA reads as follows: TGTGCCACAAACGCGGGGGGGCCCCACGAGCAGTACTTC.